The next 21 T cell receptor beta chains were all read from a single sample in a study of blood T cell repertoires in COVID-19. Clones were sequenced by immunoSEQ multiplex PCR, and TCRdb holds only the in-frame ones, with some missing. In the table there are 30,000 to 35,000 clones, nearly 90% of which are singletons. The sequencing input was peripheral blood. The receptors here all came from an elderly man with acute or convalescent COVID-19.

This chain joins TRBV6-2 or TRBV6-3 and TRBJ1-2; perhaps TRBD1 as D (6 bases). Germline-derived CDR1 and CDR2 are MNHEY and SVGEGT. Trimming took 6 bases from V and 8 from J, leaving 10 bases between them. This CDR3 has 11 amino acids. The CDR3 protein is CASSTGFGYTF. The DNA for the CDR3 is TGTGCCAGCAGCACAGGGTTCGGCTACACCTTC.

The J gene is TRBJ1-2, the V gene TRBV30; tentative D call: TRBD1 (5 bases). Trimming removed 5 bases at V and 5 bases at J, with 9 bases between. The germline V gene encodes CDR1 GTSNPN and CDR2 SVGIG (reference sequence). The length of the CDR3 is 11 residues. The CDR3 DNA follows: TGTGCCTGGGGGGGAGAGTATGGCTACACCTTC. This gives the protein CAWGGEYGYTF.

The chain couples TRBV11-2 to TRBJ2-2, with 9 bases identical to TRBD2. The V gene end was trimmed by 5 bases and the J gene end by 2 bases; junction bases not matched to a gene: 6. The V gene's germline CDR1 is SGHAT and CDR2 FQNNGV. This CDR3 comprises 16 residues. The DNA for the CDR3 is TGTGCCAGCAGCCGCACGCGGGAGGGCAACACCGGGGAGCTGTTTTTT. It codes for CASSRTREGNTGELFF.

The rearrangement uses TRBV27 and TRBJ2-2, with 16 bases aligning to TRBD2. V lost 6 bases, J lost 0 bases, and 4 bases stayed unmatched. Germline V gives CDR1 MNHEY, CDR2 SMNVEV (reference sequence). The CDR3 covers 18 residues. This chain's CDR3 is CASRPGLAGGPNTGELFF. CDR3 DNA: TGTGCCAGCAGGCCGGGACTAGCGGGAGGGCCGAACACCGGGGAGCTGTTTTTT.

V is TRBV2 and J is TRBJ2-7, with TRBD1 matching over 7 bases. Per germline, CDR1 SNHLY and CDR2 FYNNEI. The length of the CDR3 is 14 residues. V was pared by 8 bases and J by 1 base, with 8 bases of the junction left unmatched. CDR3 residues: CASRTGTASYEQYF. CDR3 coding DNA: TGTGCCAGCCGGACCGGGACAGCTTCCTACGAGCAGTACTTC.

The chain combines TRBV19 with TRBJ2-6; D unresolved. V dropped 4 bases and J dropped 4 bases, with 11 bases sitting between them. Germline CDR1 LNHDA, CDR2 SQIVND (reference sequence). There are 15 residues in the CDR3. The CDR3 loop reads CASSSRSAGANVLTF. CDR3 sequence (DNA): TGTGCCAGTAGTAGCCGGAGCGCAGGGGCCAACGTCCTGACTTTC.

The genes are TRBV7-2 and TRBJ2-5; 10 bases fit TRBD2. The CDR3 spans 15 residues. The junction had 7 bases not matched to a gene; V was cut back by 4 bases and J by 5 bases. The V gene's germline CDR1 is SGHTA and CDR2 FQGNSA. The CDR3 DNA follows: TGTGCCAGCAGCTCAAACCTAGCGGGAGACGAGACCCAGTACTTC. This sequence encodes CASSSNLAGDETQYF.

The genes are TRBV28 and TRBJ1-5, with D unclear. V lost 6 bases and J lost 9, with 12 bases in between. The length of the CDR3 is 12 residues. Germline V CDR1 and CDR2: MDHEN, SYDVKM. CDR3 amino acids: CASSQRERPQHF. DNA for the CDR3: TGTGCCAGCAGCCAGAGGGAACGGCCCCAGCATTTT.

The chain combines TRBV10-3 with TRBJ1-3; TRBD1 might be the D (5 bases). CDR3 size: 14 residues. Looked up from germline, CDR1 is ENHRY and CDR2 is SYGVKD. Trimming took off 4 bases at V and 3 bases at J, with 10 bases between the two ends. This CDR3 is CAISGQSDGNTIYF. CDR3 coding DNA: TGTGCCATCAGTGGACAGTCGGATGGAAACACCATATATTTT.

This chain links TRBV5-5 with TRBJ2-7; TRBD1 aligns across 12 bases. CDR3 size: 17 residues. CDR1 and CDR2 from the germline V gene are SGHKS and YYEKEE (reference sequence). Losses at the gene ends were 3 bases for V and 7 bases for J; bases not matched to a gene: 14. CDR3 nucleotide sequence: TGTGCCAGCAGCTCCCTGGCGAGGGGACAGGGGGCGAAAGAGCAGTACTTC. Translated, it gives CASSSLARGQGAKEQYF.

This chain joins TRBV7-8 and TRBJ2-7; D not certain. Germline-derived CDR1 and CDR2 are SGHVS and FQNEAQ. CDR3 length equals 14 residues. Trimming removed 3 bases at V and 3 bases at J, with 12 bases between. CDR3 sequence: CASSFGRRDYEQYF. The CDR3 nucleotides are TGTGCCAGCAGCTTCGGCAGGCGAGACTACGAGCAGTACTTC.

The V call is TRBV6-5, the J call TRBJ1-3, with 11 bases that match TRBD1. V trimming: 8 bases; J trimming: 3 bases; junction bases outside the gene matches: 3. Germline CDR1 and CDR2: MNHEY and SVGAGI. CDR3 length: 14 amino acids. CDR3 loop: CASGQGASGNTIYF. CDR3 DNA: TGTGCCAGCGGACAGGGGGCTAGTGGAAACACCATATATTTT.

The V and J genes are TRBV10-1 and TRBJ1-1, with D perhaps TRBD1 (5 bases). With 2 bases removed from V and 0 bases from J, the gap between germline ends came to 7 bases. Looked up from germline, CDR1 is WNHNN and CDR2 is SYGVQD (reference sequence). The CDR3 extends over 14 amino acids. The CDR3 coding sequence is TGCGCCAGCAGTGAGCCGGGGGTGAACACTGAAGCTTTCTTT. It translates to CASSEPGVNTEAFF.

This sequence joins TRBV27 and TRBJ2-1; tentative D call: TRBD1 (6 bases). This CDR3 comprises 15 residues. V was shortened by 2 bases and J by 0 bases, with 8 bases between the two germline ends. Per the germline V gene, CDR1 is MNHEY and CDR2 is SMNVEV (reference sequence). CDR3 amino acids: CASSLGTTSYNEQFF. In DNA, the CDR3 is TGTGCCAGCAGTTTAGGGACAACCTCCTACAATGAGCAGTTCTTC.

This chain uses TRBV18 with TRBJ1-5; D is uncertain. Germline V gives CDR1 KGHSH, CDR2 LQKENI. The CDR3 covers 15 residues. Trimming removed 3 bases from V and 1 base from J, with 10 bases in between. The CDR3 protein is CASSPQAGSNQPQHF. DNA of the CDR3: TGTGCCAGCTCACCTCAGGCTGGGAGCAATCAGCCCCAGCATTTT. The complete variable domain, with remaining parts taken from reference TRBV18 and TRBJ1-5, reads NAGVMQNPRHLVRRRGQEARLRCSPMKGHSHVYWYRQLPEEGLKFMVYLQKENIIDESGMPKERFSAEFPKEGPSILRIQQVVRGDSAAYFCASSPQAGSNQPQHFGDGTRLSIL.

This chain links TRBV5-4 with TRBJ2-5; 7 nucleotides match TRBD2. The germline CDR1 and CDR2 sequences are SGHNT and YYREEE (reference sequence). V was clipped by 1 base and J by 4 bases; unmatched bases: 7. This CDR3 is built from 15 residues. Here the CDR3 reads CASSLSRGGGETQYF. The CDR3 nucleotides are TGTGCCAGCAGCTTGTCGCGCGGGGGAGGAGAGACCCAGTACTTC.

A few counts support this clone. The gene calls are TRBV2 and TRBJ1-1; 7 bases are shared with TRBD1. The trim removed 3 bases at V and 2 bases at J, leaving 9 bases unmatched. Per the germline V gene, CDR1 is SNHLY and CDR2 is FYNNEI. The CDR3 loop spans 16 amino acids. Here the CDR3 reads CASSDPTRTGNTEAFF. The CDR3 nucleotides are TGTGCCAGCAGTGACCCCACACGGACAGGAAACACTGAAGCTTTCTTT. Together with reference TRBV2 and TRBJ1-1, the CDR3 gives the full variable domain: EPEVTQTPSHQVTQMGQEVILRCVPISNHLYFYWYRQILGQKVEFLVSFYNNEISEKSEIFDDQFSVERPDGSNFTLKIRSTKLEDSAMYFCASSDPTRTGNTEAFFGQGTRLTVV.

This chain links TRBV10-3 with TRBJ1-2; 9 bases match TRBD1. There are 15 residues in the CDR3. The V and J ends lost 4 bases and 5 bases, in that order; junction bases with no gene match: 8. Germline V lookup: CDR1 ENHRY, CDR2 SYGVKD. In DNA, the CDR3 is TGTGCCATCAGTGTGGGACAGGGCGAACCGTATGGCTACACCTTC. Protein sequence: CAISVGQGEPYGYTF.

The chain carries TRBV30 and TRBJ1-1; D is unresolved. The CDR3 runs 10 residues. Trimming removed 8 bases from V and 11 bases from J, with 15 bases in between. CDR1 GTSNPN and CDR2 SVGIG come from the germline V gene (reference sequence). The CDR3 DNA sequence: TGTGCCGCGAAAAAAGTAACGGCTTTCTTT. This encodes CAAKKVTAFF.

V and J are TRBV11-2 and TRBJ1-4; D uncertain. There are 14 residues in the CDR3. V lost 0 bases and J lost 6, with 8 bases in between. Germline V CDR1 and CDR2: SGHAT, FQNNGV. The CDR3 nucleotides are TGTGCCAGCAGCTTAGATCGGGTTGATGAAAAACTGTTTTTT. It codes for CASSLDRVDEKLFF.

The chain couples TRBV5-8 to TRBJ2-3, with TRBD1 matching 11 bases. Germline CDR1 and CDR2: SGHTS and YDEGEE. The ends lost 5 bases at V and 2 bases at J; junction bases unmatched: 7. CDR3 length: 16 residues. The CDR3: CASRTRDRGTTDTQYF. CDR3 nucleotide sequence: TGTGCCAGCAGGACCCGGGACAGGGGGACCACAGATACGCAGTATTTT.